These 7 T cell receptor beta chains were sequenced from one sample in a study of cytomegalovirus exposure and HLA in healthy donors. PCR used 60 Vbeta primers and 13 Jbeta primers. The table came from immunoSEQ multiplex PCR; TCRdb's copy has only in-frame clones and leaves some out. The sample records roughly 190,000 clones, around 75% being singletons. Source material: PBMCs. Receptors were obtained from a young woman in good health and CMV-seropositive.

The CDR3 loop reads CASSLNRPPGAYEQYF. For the CDR3, the DNA is TGTGCCAGCAGCTTAAACCGACCTCCGGGAGCCTACGAGCAGTACTTC. The chain employs TRBV11-2 and TRBJ2-7, with TRBD2 as a possible D gene (6 bases). V lost 2 bases and J lost 2, with 16 bases in between. The CDR3 length is 16 residues. Per germline, CDR1 SGHAT and CDR2 FQNNGV. Looking up the rest from reference TRBV11-2 and TRBJ2-7 gives the full variable domain: EAGVAQSPRYKIIEKRQSVAFWCNPISGHATLYWYQQILGQGPKLLIQFQNNGVVDDSQLPKDRFSAERLKGVDSTLKIQPAKLEDSAVYLCASSLNRPPGAYEQYFGPGTRLTVT.

The rearrangement joins TRBV28 to TRBJ1-5; TRBD1 matches at 9 bases. The CDR3 runs 14 residues. The germline V gene has CDR1 MDHEN and CDR2 SYDVKM. The V gene end was trimmed by 8 bases and the J gene end by 4 bases; junction bases not matched to a gene: 6. The CDR3 protein is CASLTDRGNQPQHF. DNA for the CDR3: TGTGCCAGCCTTACGGACAGGGGAAATCAGCCCCAGCATTTT.

This clone was detected only a few times. This chain joins TRBV14 and TRBJ1-1, with D tentatively TRBD1 (5 bases). The CDR3 runs to 18 residues. V lost 0 bases and J lost 8, with 25 bases in between. Germline lookup yields CDR1 SGHDN and CDR2 FVKESK. The CDR3 DNA follows: TGTGCCAGCAGCCAAGATTTACAAACAGGAGCTCTCACTAACGAAGCTTTCTTT. This gives the protein CASSQDLQTGALTNEAFF.

The rearrangement joins TRBV2 to TRBJ2-7; 7 nucleotides line up with TRBD1. Per germline, CDR1 SNHLY and CDR2 FYNNEI. The junction had 2 bases not matched to a gene; V was cut back by 6 bases and J by 0 bases. This CDR3 is built from 13 residues. Here the CDR3 DNA reads TGTGCCAGCAGGGGGGACAGCTCCTACGAGCAGTACTTC. As protein: CASRGDSSYEQYF.

This chain uses TRBV4-1 with TRBJ2-7, with 8 bases that match TRBD2. Germline V gene lookup returns CDR1 MGHRA and CDR2 YSYEKL. The ends lost 2 bases at V and 2 bases at J; junction bases unmatched: 5. The CDR3 length is 15 residues. CDR3 in amino acids: CASSQNPAGAYEQYF. The CDR3, as DNA: TGCGCCAGCAGCCAAAATCCAGCGGGAGCCTACGAGCAGTACTTC.

The chain is built from TRBV7-2 and TRBJ2-5; 7 bases match TRBD2. TRBJ2-7 matches the DNA end more closely, so the J call is doubtful. CDR1 and CDR2 (germline): SGHTA, FQGNSA. The CDR3 spans 15 residues. Written as DNA, the CDR3 is TGTGCCAGCACCCCTGGGAGCGGGATTGCCTACGAGCAGTACTTC. Residues: CASTPGSGIAYEQYF.

The chain recombines TRBV28 with TRBJ2-7; D may be TRBD2 (6 bases). This CDR3 contains 14 residues. In germline, CDR1 is MDHEN, CDR2 SYDVKM. V was pared by 6 bases and J by 2 bases, with 14 bases between. The CDR3 DNA reads as TGTGCCAGCAGACCCACCGGGAGTGCCTACGAGCAGTACTTC. Protein: CASRPTGSAYEQYF. Based on the CDR3 plus reference TRBV28 and TRBJ2-7, the full variable domain is DVKVTQSSRYLVKRTGEKVFLECVQDMDHENMFWYRQDPGLGLRLIYFSYDVKMKEKGDIPEGYSVSREKKERFSLILESASTNQTSMYLCASRPTGSAYEQYFGPGTRLTVT.